The 18 T cell receptor beta chains listed next were all sequenced from one sample in a study of T cell repertoires in cytomegalovirus infection. TCRdb used MiXCR to reprocess the reads, holding one entry per CDR3 protein. The table lists around 330,000 distinct CDR3 sequences, 15% to 20% of them singletons. The specimen was PBMCs. The receptors here all came from a human donor in good health (CMV status not recorded). Some clones in this sample may be carry-over from other donors' samples.

As regards this clonotype: At one of its ends the junction is not consistent with the germline gene, which may arise from a read error. The V gene is TRBV7-2, the J gene TRBJ2-5, with 9 positions matching TRBD1. This CDR3 has 13 amino acids. CDR1 is SGHTA and CDR2 is FQGNSA in the germline V gene. DNA of the CDR3: TGTGCCAGCAGCCGGGACAGGGACGAGACCCAGCACTTC. It specifies CASSRDRDETQHF. The variable domain in full, with the rest retrieved from reference TRBV7-2 and TRBJ2-5, is GAGVSQSPSNKVTEKGKDVELRCDPISGHTALYWYRQSLGQGLEFLIYFQGNSAPDKSGLPSDRFSAERTGGSVSTLTIQRTQQEDSAVYLCASSRDRDETQHFGPGTRLLVL.

This clonotype occurred many times. The chain joins TRBV7-2 to TRBJ2-5; D uncertain. The germline V gene has CDR1 SGHTA and CDR2 FQGNSA. The V end was cut by 8 bases, the J end by 2 bases, with 12 bases between. This CDR3 spans 13 amino acids. CDR3 residues: CASFLRSQETQYF. The CDR3 DNA reads as TGTGCCAGCTTCCTGAGGTCTCAAGAGACCCAGTACTTC.

The sample holds many counts of this clonotype. This chain joins TRBV12-3 or TRBV12-4 and TRBJ1-4; D unclear. Trimming took off 4 bases at V and 0 bases at J, with 12 bases between the two ends. The CDR3 is 16 residues long. CDR3 loop: CASSSPESATNEKLFF. CDR3 sequence (DNA): TGTGCCAGCAGTTCTCCAGAATCTGCAACTAATGAAAAACTGTTTTTT.

The V and J genes are TRBV20-1 and TRBJ1-4; D perhaps matches TRBD1 (5 bases). The length of the CDR3 is 12 residues. Germline-derived CDR1 and CDR2 are DFQATT and SNEGSKA (reference sequence). V was trimmed by 6 bases and J by 7 bases, leaving 12 bases between them. The CDR3 DNA reads as TGCAGTGCCACGGAAAGGGGTGAAAAACTGTTTTTT. Amino acids: CSATERGEKLFF.

The chain joins TRBV20-1 to TRBJ1-2; D is unclear. The CDR3 extends over 16 amino acids. From germline, CDR1 is DFQATT and CDR2 SNEGSKA (reference sequence). Deletions cut 0 bases from V and 0 bases from J, with 14 bases between. CDR3 amino acids: CSARDRPTNPNYGYTF. CDR3 DNA: TGCAGTGCTAGAGATCGTCCCACAAACCCTAACTATGGCTACACCTTC.

Many counts were recorded for this clonotype. This chain joins TRBV6-1 and TRBJ1-2; D possibly corresponds to TRBD1 (5 bases). Trimming cost V 7 bases and J 4 bases, with 16 bases left between them. Germline CDR1 is MNHNS and CDR2 is SASEGT. The CDR3 consists of 14 residues. The DNA for the CDR3 is TGTGCCAGCACCGAGGGACGAGTTTTCTATGGCTACACCTTC. Protein product: CASTEGRVFYGYTF.

This clonotype occurred many times. The chain couples TRBV12-3 or TRBV12-4 to TRBJ2-7; 7 bases are shared with TRBD2. This CDR3 has 16 residues. With 5 bases clipped from V and 1 base from J, the junction kept 11 bases outside the gene matches. The CDR3 spells CASSRGVPASSYEQYF. The DNA of the CDR3 is TGTGCCAGCAGTCGGGGGGTCCCGGCCTCGTCCTACGAGCAGTACTTC.

On this clonotype: The conserved phenylalanine or tryptophan normally closing the CDR3 is absent here, so this likely arose from a read error. The genes are TRBV5-6 and TRBJ2-5; D is possibly TRBD2 (6 bases). Germline CDR1 is SGHDT and CDR2 is YYEEEE. Deletions cut 0 bases from V and 5 bases from J, with 11 bases between. This CDR3 spans 14 amino acids. The CDR3 here is CASSLGGGRETQYL. The CDR3 nucleotides read TGTGCCAGCAGCTTGGGGGGAGGCCGGGAGACCCAGTACCTC.

This clonotype came up many times. V is TRBV28 and J is TRBJ2-7, with unresolved D. CDR3 length equals 18 residues. Germline V CDR1 and CDR2: MDHEN, SYDVKM. V lost 3 bases and J 0 bases, leaving 21 bases between the germline ends. The CDR3 DNA sequence: TGTGCCAGCAGTTTCGGGCAGTTGACGCACCCCCTCTCCTACGAGCAGTACTTC. It yields the protein CASSFGQLTHPLSYEQYF.

This clonotype appeared a few times. V is TRBV6-1 and J is TRBJ1-1, with 8 bases aligning to TRBD1. The CDR3 covers 14 residues. Germline CDR1 MNHNS, CDR2 SASEGT. V lost 4 bases, J lost 5 bases, and 6 bases stayed unmatched. DNA of the CDR3: TGTGCCAGCAGTGGCCCAGGGGGCGGGACTGAAGCTTTCTTT. Amino acids: CASSGPGGGTEAFF.

This clonotype has at least ten counts. The chain is built from TRBV7-8 and TRBJ1-1; maybe TRBD1 (5 bases). Deletions cut 5 bases from V and 0 bases from J, with 13 bases between. Germline V gene sequence: CDR1 SGHVS, CDR2 FQNEAQ. The CDR3 is 15 residues long. In nucleotides, the CDR3 is TGTGCCAGCAGCCCCCGAGGGGCCATGAACACTGAAGCTTTCTTT. Its translation: CASSPRGAMNTEAFF.

This clonotype was counted at least ten times. The J gene is TRBJ2-1, the V gene TRBV7-9; no reliable D call. CDR1 is SEHNR and CDR2 is FQNEAQ in the germline V gene (reference sequence). The CDR3 spans 13 residues. The ends were cut back, 4 bases at V and 7 bases at J, with 11 bases in the middle. Here the CDR3 DNA reads TGTGCCAGCAGCTCCCAACCCGTTAATGAGCAGTTCTTC. Its protein product is CASSSQPVNEQFF.

This clonotype has a count of ten or more. This chain joins TRBV7-8 and TRBJ2-5, with D possibly being TRBD1 (5 bases). Between the trimmed V and J ends, which lost 6 bases and 5 bases, there was a span of 13 bases. The CDR3 covers 13 residues. Germline CDR1 reads SGHVS; CDR2 reads FQNEAQ. CDR3 DNA sequence: TGTGCCAGCAGGCAGGGAAGGCTGGAGACCCAGTACTTC. Translating it yields CASRQGRLETQYF.

There are many counts of this clonotype. The chain links TRBV11-1 to TRBJ1-3; possibly TRBD1 for D (5 bases). The CDR3 runs 14 residues. Germline CDR1 reads SGHAT; CDR2 reads FQDESV (reference sequence). The V gene lost 5 bases and the J gene lost 0 bases, with 8 bases spanning the gap. Here the CDR3 reads CASSRTLSGNTIYF. CDR3 coding DNA: TGTGCCAGCAGCCGGACACTCTCTGGAAACACCATATATTTT.

This chain connects TRBV25-1 to TRBJ1-3; a possible D gene is TRBD1 (5 bases). This CDR3 is 15 amino acids long. The germline V gene has CDR1 MGHDK and CDR2 SYGVNS. V shed 6 bases and J shed 2 bases, with 14 bases lying between them. CDR3 in amino acids: CASSPLSGAGNTIYF. As DNA, the CDR3 is TGTGCCAGCAGCCCGCTGTCGGGGGCTGGAAACACCATATATTTT.

In this sample, this clonotype turned up a few times. The chain recombines TRBV12-3 or TRBV12-4 with TRBJ2-5; 7 nucleotides align to TRBD1. Trimming at V came to 3 bases and at J to 5 bases, leaving 6 bases not matched to a gene. The CDR3 extends over 14 amino acids. The CDR3 DNA sequence: TGTGCCAGCAGTTTGACAGGGAGCGGTGAGACCCAGTACTTC. It encodes CASSLTGSGETQYF.

Ten or more counts support this clonotype. This sequence joins TRBV6-1 and TRBJ2-7; D is undetermined. V shed 4 bases and J shed 1 base, with 8 bases lying between them. This CDR3 has 13 residues. Germline V lookup: CDR1 MNHNS, CDR2 SASEGT. The CDR3 is CASSVRQSYEQYF. The CDR3 coding sequence is TGTGCCAGCAGTGTGAGGCAGTCCTACGAGCAGTACTTC.

This clonotype has a count of ten or more. J is TRBJ2-7 and V is TRBV7-2; 7 bases match TRBD2. The CDR3 runs to 15 residues. V was clipped by 3 bases and J by 0 bases; unmatched bases: 5. Germline lookup yields CDR1 SGHTA and CDR2 FQGNSA. In nucleotides, the CDR3 is TGTGCCAGCAGCTTTGATGGGACTAACTCCTACGAGCAGTACTTC. Translation gives CASSFDGTNSYEQYF.